Below, one T cell receptor beta chain is given with its context. CDR3 length: 17 residues. The V end lost 5 bases, the J end lost 6 bases, and 26 bases lay between the germline ends. In germline, CDR1 is MNHEY, CDR2 SMNVEV (reference sequence). These data come from a study of shared clonotypes between healthy human individuals. In the study overall: With ages of 18 to 49, the donors were a couple of women and three men.

TCRdb's copy holds only in-frame clones and misses some; the assay was immunoSEQ multiplex PCR. Of a few hundred thousand clones in the sample, around 97% were seen once. The rearrangement links TRBV27 to TRBJ2-7, with D possibly being TRBD1 (6 bases). Sequenced input: naive CD4+ T cells sorted from blood. As to subset: CD45RA+ positively selected. The receptor was isolated from a woman aged 25 to 39 in good health. The chain's CDR3 is CASSPRGTGKLSGEQYF. CDR3 coding DNA: TGTGCCAGCAGTCCCAGGGGTACCGGGAAACTAAGTGGCGAGCAGTACTTC.